This TCR beta chain was captured by sequencing in a study of blood T cell repertoires in COVID-19. In the original workflow: It was from reference gene primer amplification that nucleated cell counts were estimated. The table came from immunoSEQ multiplex PCR; TCRdb's copy has only in-frame clones and leaves some out. V and J calls and clone size are given by that table; D and trimming were obtained from the DNA. The sample contains 250,000 to 350,000 clones, 87% of which appear only once. Germline CDR1 and CDR2: MDHEN and SYDVKM. The CDR3 contains 14 residues. Trimming removed 5 bases from V and 4 bases from J; junction bases left unmatched: 6.

The V call is TRBV28, the J call TRBJ1-2, with TRBD1 identical over 8 bases. The sequenced sample was peripheral blood. This sequence originates from a man in his late teens or twenties with active or convalescent COVID-19. CDR3 protein: CASSVGQGIYGYTF. In DNA, the CDR3 is TGTGCCAGCAGTGTTGGACAGGGTATCTATGGCTACACCTTC.